The clone carrying this TCR beta chain was detected only a few times. What it binds is unknown. This record belongs to a study of blood T cells in healthy people across ages. Whole-study results and caveats: Comparison with aged donors showed that long-lived donors had more naive CD4+ cells and higher diversity.

CDR3 size: 15 residues. V lost 5 bases to trimming and J lost 2 bases; unmatched junction nucleotides: 7. A second roughly 6 to 12 cycle PCR used barcoded and J-beta primers. TCRdb re-analysed the 5' RACE reads in MiXCR, keeping a single row per CDR3 protein. The repertoire holds roughly 1.9 million distinct CDR3 sequences, with roughly two fifths as singletons. The source material was blood. This receptor was obtained from a human donor in good health. The chain couples TRBV12-3 or TRBV12-4 to TRBJ1-2, with 8 bases that match TRBD1. DNA for the CDR3: TGTGCCAGCAGTCCCAACAGGGGGAGGAACTATGGCTACACCTTC. Encoded protein: CASSPNRGRNYGYTF.